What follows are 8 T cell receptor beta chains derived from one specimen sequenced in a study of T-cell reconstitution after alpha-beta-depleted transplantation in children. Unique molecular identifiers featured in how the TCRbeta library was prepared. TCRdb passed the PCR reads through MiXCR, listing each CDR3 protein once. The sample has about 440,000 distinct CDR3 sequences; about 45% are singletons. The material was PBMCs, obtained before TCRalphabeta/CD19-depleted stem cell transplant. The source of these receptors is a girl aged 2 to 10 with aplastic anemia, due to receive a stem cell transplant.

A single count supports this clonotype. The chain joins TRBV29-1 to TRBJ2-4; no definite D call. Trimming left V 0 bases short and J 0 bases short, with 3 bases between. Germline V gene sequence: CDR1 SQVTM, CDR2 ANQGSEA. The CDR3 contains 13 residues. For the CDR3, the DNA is TGCAGCGTTGAAGAGGTAGCCAAAAACATTCAGTACTTC. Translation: CSVEEVAKNIQYF.

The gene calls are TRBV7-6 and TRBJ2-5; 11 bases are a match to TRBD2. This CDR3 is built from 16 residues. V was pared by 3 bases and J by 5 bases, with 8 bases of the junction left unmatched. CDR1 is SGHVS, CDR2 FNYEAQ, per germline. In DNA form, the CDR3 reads TGTGCCAGCAGCTTTCTAGCGGGAGGAAGTGGCGAGACCCAGTACTTC. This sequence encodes CASSFLAGGSGETQYF.

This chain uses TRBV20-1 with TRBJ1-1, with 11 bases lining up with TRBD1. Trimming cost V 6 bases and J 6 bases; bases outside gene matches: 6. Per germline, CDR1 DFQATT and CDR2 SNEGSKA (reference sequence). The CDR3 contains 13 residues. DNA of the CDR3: TGCAGTGCCGACCGGGACAGGGGGGCTGAAGCTTTCTTT. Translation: CSADRDRGAEAFF.

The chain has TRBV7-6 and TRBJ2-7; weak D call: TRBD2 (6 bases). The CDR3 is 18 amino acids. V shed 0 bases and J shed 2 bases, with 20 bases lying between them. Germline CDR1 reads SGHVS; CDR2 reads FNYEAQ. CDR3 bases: TGTGCCAGCAGCTTAGCCCTTAAGACTAGGAAAGAAACCTACGAGCAGTACTTC. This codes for CASSLALKTRKETYEQYF.

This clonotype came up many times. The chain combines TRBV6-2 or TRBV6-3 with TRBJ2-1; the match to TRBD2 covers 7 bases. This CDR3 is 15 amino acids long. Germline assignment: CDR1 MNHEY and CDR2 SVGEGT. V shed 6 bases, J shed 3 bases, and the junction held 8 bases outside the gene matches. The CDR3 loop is CASRREVAGYNEQFF. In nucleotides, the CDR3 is TGTGCCAGCAGACGGGAGGTCGCCGGCTACAATGAGCAGTTCTTC.

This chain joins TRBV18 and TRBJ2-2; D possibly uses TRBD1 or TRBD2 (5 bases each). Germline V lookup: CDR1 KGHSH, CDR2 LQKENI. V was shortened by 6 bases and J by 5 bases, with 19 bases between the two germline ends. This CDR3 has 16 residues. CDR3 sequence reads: CASSRGTVQRTGELFF. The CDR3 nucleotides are TGTGCCAGCTCCCGAGGGACGGTCCAGCGAACCGGGGAGCTGTTTTTT.

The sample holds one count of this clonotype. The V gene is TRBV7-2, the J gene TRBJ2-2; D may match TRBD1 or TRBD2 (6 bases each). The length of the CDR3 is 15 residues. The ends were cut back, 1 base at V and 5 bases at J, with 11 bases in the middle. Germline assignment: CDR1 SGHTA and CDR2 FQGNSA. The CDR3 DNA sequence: TGTGCCAGCAGCTTAGATCAAGGGGGGACCGGGGAGCTGTTTTTT. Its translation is CASSLDQGGTGELFF.

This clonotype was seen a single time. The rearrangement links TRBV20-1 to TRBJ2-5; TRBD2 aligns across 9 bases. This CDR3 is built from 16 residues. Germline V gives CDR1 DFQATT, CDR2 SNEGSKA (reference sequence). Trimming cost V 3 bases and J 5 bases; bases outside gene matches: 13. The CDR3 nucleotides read TGCAGTGCTAGTGAGGGAGCGGGGGGCCGGGGGGAGACCCAGTACTTC. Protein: CSASEGAGGRGETQYF.